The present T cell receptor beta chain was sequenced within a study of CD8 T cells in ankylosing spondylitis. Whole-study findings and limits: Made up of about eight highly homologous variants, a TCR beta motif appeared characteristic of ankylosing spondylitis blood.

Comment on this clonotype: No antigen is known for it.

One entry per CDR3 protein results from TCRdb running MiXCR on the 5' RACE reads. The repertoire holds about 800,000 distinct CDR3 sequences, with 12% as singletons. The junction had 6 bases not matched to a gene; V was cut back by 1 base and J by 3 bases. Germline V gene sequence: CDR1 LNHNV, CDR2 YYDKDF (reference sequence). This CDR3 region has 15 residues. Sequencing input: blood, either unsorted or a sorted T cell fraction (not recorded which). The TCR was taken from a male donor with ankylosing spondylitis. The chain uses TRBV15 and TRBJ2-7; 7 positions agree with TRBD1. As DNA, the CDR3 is TGTGCCACCAGCAGAGCGGCAGGGGGAGACTACGAGCAGTACTTC. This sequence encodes CATSRAAGGDYEQYF. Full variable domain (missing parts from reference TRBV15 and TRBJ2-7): DAMVIQNPRYQVTQFGKPVTLSCSQTLNHNVMYWYQQKSSQAPKLLFHYYDKDFNNEADTPDNFQSRRPNTSFCFLDIRSPGLGDTAMYLCATSRAAGGDYEQYFGPGTRLTVT.